Presented here are 27 T cell receptor beta chains from one specimen sequenced in a study of OX40 agonist ivuxolimab in advanced cancers. Some clones are missing from TCRdb's copy, which holds only in-frame ones; the method was immunoSEQ multiplex PCR. The data contain about 88,000 clones, approximately 85% of them singletons. The sequences come from CD4+ or CD8+ T cells sorted from blood, collected in a trial of the OX40 agonist ivuxolimab. These receptors were taken from an adult with an advanced solid tumor such as melanoma, head and neck, liver or kidney cancer.

This rearrangement joins TRBV6-5 to TRBJ1-2, with 9 bases that match TRBD1. The germline V gene has CDR1 MNHEY and CDR2 SVGAGI. The CDR3 extends over 15 amino acids. The junction had 10 bases not matched to a gene; V was cut back by 5 bases and J by 6 bases. CDR3 sequence (DNA): TGTGCCAGCAGTCGAAGGGACAGGGCTCTGGATGGCTACACCTTC. It specifies CASSRRDRALDGYTF.

This clone was found once. The chain recombines TRBV7-2 with TRBJ2-2; D possibly uses TRBD1 or TRBD2 (6 bases each). The germline gives CDR1 SGHTA, CDR2 FQGNSA. Deletions cut 4 bases from V and 8 bases from J, with 23 bases between. The length of the CDR3 is 17 residues. This CDR3 reads CASSYQGGRASSGELFF. CDR3 bases: TGTGCCAGCAGCTACCAAGGGGGGCGGGCCTCTTCTGGGGAGCTGTTTTTT.

V is TRBV5-6 and J is TRBJ1-1; D gene unclear. The V gene's germline CDR1 is SGHDT and CDR2 YYEEEE. Trimming took 0 bases from V and 2 from J, leaving 8 bases between them. CDR3 length: 14 residues. The CDR3 nucleotides read TGTGCCAGCAGCTTGGTTGGTACTAACACTGAAGCTTTCTTT. The encoded protein is CASSLVGTNTEAFF.

V usage is TRBV2 and J usage is TRBJ1-5, with no clear D. The CDR3 contains 14 residues. Germline V gives CDR1 SNHLY, CDR2 FYNNEI. V was cut by 7 bases and J by 2 bases, with 12 bases left in between. CDR3 DNA sequence: TGTGCCAGCACGGTAGACGGAGGCAATCAGCCCCAGCATTTT. This translates into CASTVDGGNQPQHF.

As concerns this clone: The junction departs from germline at one end; a sequencing error may be responsible. The chain employs TRBV7-7 and TRBJ2-3; 7 nucleotides align to TRBD1. The CDR3 has 14 amino acids. CDR1 and CDR2 from the germline V gene are SSHAT and FNYEAQ (reference sequence). The DNA for the CDR3 is TGTGCTAGCAGCTTAGATACAGGGGACACGACGCAGTATTTT. Protein: CASSLDTGDTTQYF.

This chain uses TRBV7-2 with TRBJ1-2; 9 bases are a match to TRBD1. V shed 2 bases and J 6 bases; nucleotides not matched to a gene: 13. CDR3 size: 17 residues. Germline CDR1 is SGHTA and CDR2 is FQGNSA. This CDR3 reads CASSLFVTGTGSDGYTF. In nucleotides, the CDR3 is TGTGCCAGCAGCTTATTTGTTACCGGGACAGGGAGCGATGGCTACACCTTC.

This clone has a handful of counts. The chain joins TRBV7-2 to TRBJ1-1; D possibly corresponds to TRBD1 (5 bases). The CDR3 spans 13 residues. V was trimmed by 5 bases and J by 1 base, leaving 8 bases between them. Germline lookup yields CDR1 SGHTA and CDR2 FQGNSA. The CDR3 here is CASSTQGNTEAFF. For the CDR3, the DNA is TGTGCCAGCAGCACCCAGGGGAACACTGAAGCTTTCTTT. The variable domain in full, with the rest retrieved from reference TRBV7-2 and TRBJ1-1, is GAGVSQSPSNKVTEKGKDVELRCDPISGHTALYWYRQSLGQGLEFLIYFQGNSAPDKSGLPSDRFSAERTGGSVSTLTIQRTQQEDSAVYLCASSTQGNTEAFFGQGTRLTVV.

In its sample, this clone was seen a few times. The chain's CDR3 is CASKRLAGGHEQFF. The CDR3 DNA reads as TGTGCCAGCAAGAGGCTAGCGGGGGGGCATGAGCAGTTCTTC. This rearrangement joins TRBV6-1 to TRBJ2-1; 12 bases are a match to TRBD2. Unmatched junction bases numbered 6, after V lost 7 bases and J lost 8 bases. This CDR3 has 14 residues. Germline values: CDR1 MNHNS, CDR2 SASEGT.

This chain connects TRBV19 to TRBJ1-1; D remains unclear. This CDR3 has 13 residues. V lost 3 bases and J lost 5, with 10 bases in between. Germline V CDR1 and CDR2: LNHDA, SQIVND (reference sequence). The CDR3 loop is CASSIFPGTEAFF. In DNA, the CDR3 is TGTGCCAGTAGTATTTTTCCCGGGACTGAAGCTTTCTTT.

The CDR3 DNA reads as TGTGCCAGCCGGGACAGGGCGATAAACACCGGGGAGCTGTTTTTT. Its protein product is CASRDRAINTGELFF. The J gene is TRBJ2-2, the V gene TRBV28; the match to TRBD1 covers 9 bases. V dropped 8 bases and J dropped 2; count of bases not matched to a gene: 6. The CDR3 is 15 residues long. Germline V CDR1 and CDR2: MDHEN, SYDVKM.

The rearrangement links TRBV30 to TRBJ2-3; D gene unclear. The CDR3 extends over 12 amino acids. The V end was cut by 0 bases, the J end by 7 bases, with 8 bases between. Germline assignment: CDR1 GTSNPN and CDR2 SVGIG (reference sequence). The CDR3 DNA reads as TGTGCCTGGAGTGTACGCCAGAATACGCAGTATTTT. It encodes CAWSVRQNTQYF. Variable domain in full (rest from reference TRBV30 and TRBJ2-3): SQTIHQWPATLVQPVGSPLSLECTVEGTSNPNLYWYRQAAGRGLQLLFYSVGIGQISSEVPQNLSASRPQDRQFILSSKKLLLSDSGFYLCAWSVRQNTQYFGPGTRLTVL.

The rearrangement joins TRBV21-1 to TRBJ2-5. TRBV21-1 represents a pseudogene. There are 14 residues in the CDR3. This CDR3 reads CASSKGGPWETQYF. The CDR3 coding sequence is TGTGCCAGCAGCAAAGGGGGTCCTTGGGAGACCCAGTACTTC.

The chain employs TRBV21-1 and TRBJ1-2; the D call TRBD1 from the table was never checked on the DNA. TRBV21-1 is termed a pseudogene. The CDR3 loop spans 14 amino acids. CDR3 DNA sequence: TGTGCCAGCACCTTAAAAGGGGCAGGATATGGCTACACCTTC. This encodes CASTLKGAGYGYTF.

This sequence joins TRBV28 and TRBJ1-5, with 8 bases that match TRBD1. Germline V gives CDR1 MDHEN, CDR2 SYDVKM. After removal of 2 bases from V and 6 bases from J, the junction contained 6 bases not matched to a gene. The CDR3 covers 15 residues. In nucleotides, the CDR3 is TGTGCCAGCAGTTTAGGGTCAGGGGGCGGTCAGCCCCAGCATTTT. Amino acids: CASSLGSGGGQPQHF. Full variable domain (outside the CDR3, taken from reference TRBV28 and TRBJ1-5): DVKVTQSSRYLVKRTGEKVFLECVQDMDHENMFWYRQDPGLGLRLIYFSYDVKMKEKGDIPEGYSVSREKKERFSLILESASTNQTSMYLCASSLGSGGGQPQHFGDGTRLSIL.

The V gene is TRBV19, the J gene TRBJ1-2; D call uncertain. The germline V and J ends were trimmed by 2 bases and 2 bases, with 12 bases remaining between them. Per the germline V gene, CDR1 is LNHDA and CDR2 is SQIVND (reference sequence). The CDR3 has 15 residues. CDR3 protein: CASSISLVGNYGYTF. As DNA, the CDR3 is TGTGCCAGTAGTATATCCCTCGTCGGAAACTATGGCTACACCTTC.

The chain recombines TRBV28 with TRBJ1-1, with D maybe TRBD1 (6 bases). This CDR3 spans 16 amino acids. Germline-derived CDR1 and CDR2 are MDHEN and SYDVKM. V was pared by 3 bases and J by 0 bases, with 14 bases between. The CDR3 loop is CASSFGGAPLNTEAFF. The CDR3, as DNA: TGTGCCAGCAGTTTTGGGGGGGCGCCGCTGAACACTGAAGCTTTCTTT. Together with reference TRBV28 and TRBJ1-1, the CDR3 gives the full variable domain: DVKVTQSSRYLVKRTGEKVFLECVQDMDHENMFWYRQDPGLGLRLIYFSYDVKMKEKGDIPEGYSVSREKKERFSLILESASTNQTSMYLCASSFGGAPLNTEAFFGQGTRLTVV.

V is TRBV5-6 and J is TRBJ1-2; the match to TRBD1 covers 9 bases. This CDR3 has 16 residues. J gave up 3 bases and V 4 bases, and 10 bases lay outside the gene matches. Per the germline V gene, CDR1 is SGHDT and CDR2 is YYEEEE. The CDR3 nucleotides are TGTGCCAGCAGCCCGGCGGCGGGACAGGGCTACTATGGCTACACCTTC. Translation: CASSPAAGQGYYGYTF.

This rearrangement joins TRBV5-6 to TRBJ2-5; TRBD2 aligns across 10 bases. V shed 2 bases, J shed 5 bases, and the junction held 9 bases outside the gene matches. Germline V gives CDR1 SGHDT, CDR2 YYEEEE. This CDR3 is 16 amino acids long. This CDR3 reads CASSFGLAGEGETQYF. The CDR3 DNA reads TGTGCCAGCAGCTTCGGGCTAGCGGGAGAGGGGGAGACCCAGTACTTC.

DNA of the CDR3: TGCGCCAGCAGCATTCAAAGGACAGACGAAGAGACCCAGTACTTC. Amino acids: CASSIQRTDEETQYF. The V gene is TRBV5-1, the J gene TRBJ2-5, with D maybe TRBD1 (6 bases). The V gene lost 4 bases and the J gene lost 3 bases, with 16 bases spanning the gap. Germline V CDR1 and CDR2: SGHRS, YFSETQ. The length of the CDR3 is 15 residues.

V is TRBV30 and J is TRBJ1-2; 9 bases line up with TRBD1. Germline assignment: CDR1 GTSNPN and CDR2 SVGIG (reference sequence). V trimming: 4 bases; J trimming: 4 bases; junction bases outside the gene matches: 13. The length of the CDR3 is 16 residues. The CDR3 loop reads CAWTPGTGFFGYGYTF. The CDR3 DNA sequence: TGTGCCTGGACTCCCGGGACAGGGTTCTTCGGCTATGGCTACACCTTC.

The rearrangement joins TRBV15 to TRBJ1-2, with D possibly TRBD1 on 5 matching bases. Germline V gene data show CDR1 as LNHNV and CDR2 as YYDKDF (reference sequence). The V and J ends lost 3 bases and 7 bases respectively, with 12 bases between them. This CDR3 contains 13 residues. The CDR3 reads CATSRAGMGGYTF. The DNA for the CDR3 is TGTGCCACCAGCAGGGCAGGGATGGGTGGCTACACCTTC. The entire variable domain, with the rest obtained from reference TRBV15 and TRBJ1-2, is as follows: DAMVIQNPRYQVTQFGKPVTLSCSQTLNHNVMYWYQQKSSQAPKLLFHYYDKDFNNEADTPDNFQSRRPNTSFCFLDIRSPGLGDTAMYLCATSRAGMGGYTFGSGTRLTVV.

The CDR3 nucleotides are TGTGCCAGCTCACCACCGGGACACAGGGTAACAGATACGCAGTATTTT. Protein: CASSPPGHRVTDTQYF. V usage is TRBV18 and J usage is TRBJ2-3, with D possibly TRBD1 on 6 matching bases. This CDR3 contains 16 residues. V was cut by 0 bases and J by 3 bases, with 13 bases left in between. CDR1 is KGHSH and CDR2 is LQKENI in the germline V gene.

This clone appeared once. The chain couples TRBV29-1 to TRBJ1-1, with D possibly matching TRBD1 (5 bases). V was cut by 7 bases and J by 0 bases, with 15 bases left in between. The length of the CDR3 is 14 residues. Germline-derived CDR1 and CDR2 are SQVTM and ANQGSEA. CDR3 protein: CSAAGLSMNTEAFF. The CDR3 DNA reads TGCAGCGCTGCAGGGTTATCTATGAACACTGAAGCTTTCTTT.

The chain combines TRBV5-1 with TRBJ2-2; 7 nucleotides line up with TRBD1. Germline V gene lookup returns CDR1 SGHRS and CDR2 YFSETQ. The CDR3 length is 17 residues. Losses at the gene ends were 4 bases for V and 0 bases for J; bases not matched to a gene: 9. CDR3 in amino acids: CASSPGQAPSNTGELFF. As DNA, the CDR3 is TGCGCCAGCAGCCCCGGACAGGCGCCCTCGAACACCGGGGAGCTGTTTTTT. The complete variable domain, with remaining parts taken from reference TRBV5-1 and TRBJ2-2, reads KAGVTQTPRYLIKTRGQQVTLSCSPISGHRSVSWYQQTPGQGLQFLFEYFSETQRNKGNFPGRFSGRQFSNSRSEMNVSTLELGDSALYLCASSPGQAPSNTGELFFGEGSRLTVL.

The V gene is TRBV7-9, the J gene TRBJ2-7; 8 nucleotides line up with TRBD1. The V segment lost 5 bases and the J segment 5 bases; nucleotides outside the gene matches: 11. Per the germline V gene, CDR1 is SEHNR and CDR2 is FQNEAQ (reference sequence). The CDR3 consists of 15 residues. The CDR3 loop reads CASSLVTGAPDEQYF. The DNA of the CDR3 is TGTGCCAGCAGCCTAGTGACAGGGGCCCCTGACGAGCAGTACTTC.

CDR3 amino acids: CASRALSRYEQYV. CDR3 nucleotides: TGTGCCAGCAGAGCCCTGAGCAGGTACGAGCAGTACGTC. V and J are TRBV6-1 and TRBJ2-7; D ambiguous. The CDR3 is 13 residues long. From germline, CDR1 is MNHNS and CDR2 SASEGT. V was clipped by 6 bases and J by 4 bases, with 13 bases between them.

CDR3 nucleotides: TGCAGTGCTATCGCAACGGACACCATATATTTT. The encoded protein is CSAIATDTIYF. V and J are TRBV20-1 and TRBJ1-3; D not certain. The CDR3 is 11 residues long. Trimming left V 4 bases short and J 8 bases short, with 9 bases between. In germline, CDR1 is DFQATT, CDR2 SNEGSKA (reference sequence).